The following is a TCR beta chain sequence with its context. These data belong to a study of T cell responses to AZD1222 COVID-19 vaccine. Only in-frame clones appear in the TCRdb table, and some are missing; sequencing was by immunoSEQ multiplex PCR. The sample lists some 130,000 clones; roughly 80% were seen once. Trimming removed 6 bases from V and 4 bases from J, with 9 bases in between. CDR3 length equals 13 residues. The germline V gene encodes CDR1 LNHNV and CDR2 YYDKDF (reference sequence). This material consisted of peripheral blood, taken on day 0 of AZD1222 vaccination. This TCR derives from an adult in good health. The chain links TRBV15 to TRBJ2-2; D is perhaps TRBD1 or TRBD2 (5 bases each). For the CDR3, the DNA is TGTGCCACCAGGGGGGTCAGCACCGGGGAGCTGTTTTTT. Its protein product is CATRGVSTGELFF.